These 21 T cell receptor beta chains were all obtained from the same sample, sequenced in a study of blood T cell repertoires in COVID-19. The repertoire was sequenced with immunoSEQ multiplex PCR; TCRdb's copy has only in-frame clones and lacks some. The data hold more than 300,000 clones, with about four fifths observed a single time. The sequenced sample consisted of PBMCs or T cells enriched from blood (not recorded which). These receptors all stem from a woman aged 45-65 years who had recovered from COVID-19.

The V call is TRBV3-1 (or the pseudogene TRBV3-2), the J call TRBJ2-1, with TRBD2 matching 7 bases. Germline CDR1 is LGHDT and CDR2 is YNNKEL (reference sequence). Trimming took 1 base from V and 0 from J; bases not matched to a gene: 0. There are 15 residues in the CDR3. In DNA form, the CDR3 reads TGTGCCAGCAGCCAAGGGACTAGCTCCTACAATGAGCAGTTCTTC. Translation gives CASSQGTSSYNEQFF.

The rearrangement links TRBV28 to TRBJ1-5; no clear D gene. The CDR3 is 16 amino acids. V lost 3 bases, J lost 1 base, and 13 bases lay in between. CDR1 is MDHEN and CDR2 is SYDVKM in the germline V gene. The CDR3 loop reads CASSFRGGGSNQPQHF. In nucleotides, the CDR3 is TGTGCCAGCAGTTTCAGAGGCGGTGGGAGCAATCAGCCCCAGCATTTT.

The chain carries TRBV7-8 and TRBJ2-7; 11 bases are a match to TRBD2. The CDR3 has 16 residues. J was trimmed by 0 bases and V by 5 bases; bases with no gene match: 6. Germline CDR1 SGHVS, CDR2 FQNEAQ. The CDR3: CASSPGTSGFSYEQYF. CDR3 sequence (DNA): TGTGCCAGCAGCCCCGGGACTAGCGGCTTCTCCTACGAGCAGTACTTC.

This chain connects TRBV7-6 to TRBJ1-2; D may be TRBD1 (6 bases). This CDR3 is 14 amino acids long. Trimming removed 4 bases from V and 9 bases from J, with 18 bases in between. Germline V gives CDR1 SGHVS, CDR2 FNYEAQ. In DNA, the CDR3 is TGTGCCAGCAGCTCTCAACAGGGTGGTGTGCGCTACACCTTC. Encoded protein: CASSSQQGGVRYTF.

The V and J genes are TRBV20-1 and TRBJ1-5; D gene unclear. Trimming shortened V by 3 bases and J by 0 bases, and 18 bases separated the two germline ends. The germline gives CDR1 DFQATT, CDR2 SNEGSKA (reference sequence). The length of the CDR3 is 17 residues. CDR3 protein: CSASRGVRLNSNQPQHF. CDR3 nucleotide sequence: TGCAGTGCTAGTCGGGGTGTCCGGCTAAATAGCAATCAGCCCCAGCATTTT.

The chain uses TRBV11-2 and TRBJ2-5; TRBD2 is a possible D gene (6 bases). Germline V gene lookup returns CDR1 SGHAT and CDR2 FQNNGV. The CDR3 has 15 amino acids. Trimming took off 5 bases at V and 2 bases at J, with 15 bases between the two ends. The CDR3 sequence is CASSPQPRGQETQYF. As DNA, the CDR3 is TGTGCCAGCAGCCCACAACCGCGGGGACAAGAGACCCAGTACTTC. The full variable domain, its missing parts supplied by reference TRBV11-2 and TRBJ2-5, is EAGVAQSPRYKIIEKRQSVAFWCNPISGHATLYWYQQILGQGPKLLIQFQNNGVVDDSQLPKDRFSAERLKGVDSTLKIQPAKLEDSAVYLCASSPQPRGQETQYFGPGTRLLVL.

J is TRBJ2-5 and V is TRBV6-2 or TRBV6-3, with 8 bases identical to TRBD1. Germline CDR1 is MNHEY and CDR2 is SVGEGT. The CDR3 totals 15 residues. V shed 6 bases, J shed 2 bases, and the junction held 8 bases outside the gene matches. The CDR3 reads CASSPGQGGQETQYF. CDR3 bases: TGTGCCAGCAGCCCTGGACAGGGCGGGCAAGAGACCCAGTACTTC.

The V and J genes are TRBV7-9 and TRBJ2-5, with 7 bases aligning to TRBD2. With V trimmed by 10 bases and J by 4 bases, 15 bases remained unmatched. CDR1 is SEHNR, CDR2 FQNEAQ, per germline (reference sequence). The CDR3 runs to 15 residues. The CDR3 coding sequence is TGTGCCACAACGCGAATAGCGGGTGAGGTAGAGACCCAGTACTTC. It codes for CATTRIAGEVETQYF.

The CDR3 nucleotides read TGTGCCAGCAGGAGGACAGGGGACTACGAGCAGTACTTC. Translating gives CASRRTGDYEQYF. The V gene is TRBV27, the J gene TRBJ2-7, with 9 bases aligning to TRBD1. Germline lookup yields CDR1 MNHEY and CDR2 SMNVEV (reference sequence). Trimming removed 6 bases from V and 3 bases from J; junction bases left unmatched: 3. CDR3 size: 13 residues.

CDR3 protein: CASSPEQRAPHNEQFF. Written as DNA, the CDR3 is TGTGCCAGCAGCCCGGAACAGCGGGCCCCCCACAATGAGCAGTTCTTC. This chain uses TRBV9 with TRBJ2-1; D might be TRBD2 (6 bases). Trimming shortened V by 4 bases and J by 5 bases, and 19 bases separated the two germline ends. The CDR3 contains 16 residues. Germline assignment: CDR1 SGDLS and CDR2 YYNGEE.

The chain combines TRBV4-2 with TRBJ2-2, with 16 bases fitting TRBD2. CDR3 length: 18 amino acids. With V trimmed by 4 bases and J by 3 bases, 5 bases remained unmatched. CDR1 is LGHNA, CDR2 YNFKEQ, per germline. The CDR3 DNA follows: TGTGCCAGCAGCCTGGGACTAGCGGGAGGGCCGTACACCGGGGAGCTGTTTTTT. It translates to CASSLGLAGGPYTGELFF.

This clone was picked up a small number of times. The rearrangement joins TRBV12-3 or TRBV12-4 to TRBJ1-1, with D possibly TRBD1 on 5 matching bases. The CDR3 covers 13 residues. V lost 8 bases to trimming and J lost 1 base, with 11 bases between them. CDR3 loop: CASVEGKNTEAFF. In nucleotides, the CDR3 is TGTGCCAGCGTGGAGGGGAAGAACACTGAAGCTTTCTTT.

The CDR3 region has the DNA TGTGCCAGTAGTGGACAGCGAACTAACTATGGCTACACCTTC. This translates into CASSGQRTNYGYTF. The rearrangement joins TRBV19 to TRBJ1-2, with D perhaps TRBD1 (6 bases). From germline, CDR1 is LNHDA and CDR2 SQIVND (reference sequence). V lost 5 bases, J lost 0 bases, and 10 bases lay in between. The CDR3 length is 14 residues.

The J gene is TRBJ2-6, the V gene TRBV11-3; TRBD1 agrees at 11 bases. Trimming at V came to 5 bases and at J to 0 bases, leaving 3 bases not matched to a gene. The CDR3 loop spans 17 amino acids. Germline V gene sequence: CDR1 SGHNT, CDR2 YENEEA. DNA of the CDR3: TGTGCCAGCAGCCCCGGGACAGGGGGCTCTGGGGCCAACGTCCTGACTTTC. Translation gives CASSPGTGGSGANVLTF.

DNA of the CDR3: TGTGCCAGCAGCCAAAGAGGGACTGGAAACACCATATATTTT. Translating gives CASSQRGTGNTIYF. The chain uses TRBV3-1 (or the pseudogene TRBV3-2) and TRBJ1-3; D is ambiguous. V was shortened by 2 bases and J by 2 bases, with 7 bases between the two germline ends. Germline assignment: CDR1 LGHDT and CDR2 YNNKEL (reference sequence). The CDR3 is 14 residues long.

The chain combines TRBV6-5 with TRBJ1-5; D remains ambiguous. V lost 4 bases, J lost 0 bases, and 10 bases lay in between. CDR3 size: 15 residues. Germline CDR1 MNHEY, CDR2 SVGAGI. Here the CDR3 reads CASSLSVNSNQPQHF. The DNA for the CDR3 is TGTGCCAGCAGTTTATCAGTTAATAGCAATCAGCCCCAGCATTTT.

The J gene is TRBJ2-7, the V gene TRBV10-3; 9 nucleotides match TRBD1. The J segment lost 7 bases and the V segment lost 0 bases, leaving 7 bases of the junction unmatched. The CDR3 contains 15 residues. CDR1 ENHRY and CDR2 SYGVKD come from the germline V gene. The CDR3 protein is CAISESGTGTEEQYF. The CDR3 DNA is TGTGCCATCAGTGAGTCGGGGACAGGGACCGAGGAGCAGTACTTC.

V usage is TRBV5-4 and J usage is TRBJ2-5; D unclear. The CDR3 has 13 amino acids. V lost 4 bases, J lost 2 bases, and 9 bases lay in between. Germline V gene lookup returns CDR1 SGHNT and CDR2 YYREEE (reference sequence). The CDR3 reads CASSPPGQETQYF. The DNA for the CDR3 is TGTGCCAGCAGCCCCCCGGGTCAAGAGACCCAGTACTTC.

This chain connects TRBV12-3 or TRBV12-4 to TRBJ1-2; D unresolved. Trimming stripped 6 bases from V and 10 bases from J, with 12 bases between. CDR3 length equals 11 residues. CDR3 region: CASRGIEAYTF. The CDR3 nucleotides are TGTGCCAGCAGAGGAATAGAGGCCTACACCTTC.

The V and J genes are TRBV7-9 and TRBJ1-2, with D possibly being TRBD1 (5 bases). Per germline, CDR1 SEHNR and CDR2 FQNEAQ (reference sequence). The CDR3 totals 14 residues. The V gene lost 2 bases and the J gene lost 1 base, with 8 bases spanning the gap. As DNA, the CDR3 is TGTGCCAGCAGCTTATCGACAGTTAACTATGGCTACACCTTC. Residues: CASSLSTVNYGYTF.

CDR3 amino acids: CASSTPGTSKSEQYF. For the CDR3, the DNA is TGTGCCAGCAGCACTCCCGGGACTAGCAAGAGCGAGCAGTACTTC. The genes are TRBV7-9 and TRBJ2-7; 9 bases agree with TRBD2. The CDR3 extends over 15 amino acids. CDR1 SEHNR and CDR2 FQNEAQ come from the germline V gene (reference sequence). With V trimmed by 5 bases and J by 6 bases, 11 bases remained unmatched. Based on the CDR3 plus reference TRBV7-9 and TRBJ2-7, the full variable domain is DTGVSQNPRHKITKRGQNVTFRCDPISEHNRLYWYRQTLGQGPEFLTYFQNEAQLEKSRLLSDRFSAERPKGSFSTLEIQRTEQGDSAMYLCASSTPGTSKSEQYFGPGTRLTVT.